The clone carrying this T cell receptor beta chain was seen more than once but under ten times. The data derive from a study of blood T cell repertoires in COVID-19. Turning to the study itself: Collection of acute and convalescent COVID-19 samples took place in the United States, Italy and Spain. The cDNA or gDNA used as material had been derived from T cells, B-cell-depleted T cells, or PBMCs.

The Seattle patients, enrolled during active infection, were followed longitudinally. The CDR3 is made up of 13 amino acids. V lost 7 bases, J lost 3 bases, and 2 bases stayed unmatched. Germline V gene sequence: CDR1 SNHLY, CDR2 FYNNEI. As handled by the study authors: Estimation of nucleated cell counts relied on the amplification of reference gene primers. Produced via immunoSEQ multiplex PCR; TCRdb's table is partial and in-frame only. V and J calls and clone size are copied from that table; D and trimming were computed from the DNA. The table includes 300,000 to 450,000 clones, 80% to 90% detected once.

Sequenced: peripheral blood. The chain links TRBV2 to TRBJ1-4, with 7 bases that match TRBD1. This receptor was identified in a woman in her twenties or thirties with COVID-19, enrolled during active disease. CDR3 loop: CASMGQPNEKLFF. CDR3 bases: TGTGCCAGCATGGGACAGCCTAATGAAAAACTGTTTTTT.